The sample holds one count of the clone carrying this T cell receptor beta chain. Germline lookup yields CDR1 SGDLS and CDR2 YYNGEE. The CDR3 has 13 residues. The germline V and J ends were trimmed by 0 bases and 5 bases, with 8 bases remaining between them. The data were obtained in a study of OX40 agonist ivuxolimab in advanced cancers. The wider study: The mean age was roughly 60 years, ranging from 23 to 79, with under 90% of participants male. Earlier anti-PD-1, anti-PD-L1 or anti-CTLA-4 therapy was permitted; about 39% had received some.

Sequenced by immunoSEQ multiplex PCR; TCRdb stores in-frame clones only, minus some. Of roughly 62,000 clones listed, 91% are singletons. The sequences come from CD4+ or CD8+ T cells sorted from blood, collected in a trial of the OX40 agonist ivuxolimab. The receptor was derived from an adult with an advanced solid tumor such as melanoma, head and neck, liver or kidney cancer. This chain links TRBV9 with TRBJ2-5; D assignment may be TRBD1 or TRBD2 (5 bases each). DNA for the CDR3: TGTGCCAGCAGCGTAGGGGGCGGGGAGACCCAGTACTTC. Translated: CASSVGGGETQYF. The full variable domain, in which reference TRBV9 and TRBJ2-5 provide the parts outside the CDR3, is DSGVTQTPKHLITATGQRVTLRCSPRSGDLSVYWYQQSLDQGLQFLIQYYNGEERAKGNILERFSAQQFPDLHSELNLSSLELGDSALYFCASSVGGGETQYFGPGTRLLVL.